This record looks at one TCR beta chain sequence and its context. Its binding antigen is unknown. No clone much larger than this one lies a single base away; base qualities are absent. This entry belongs to a study of OX40 agonist ivuxolimab in advanced cancers. In the study overall: The costimulatory receptor OX40 (CD134) was targeted by ivuxolimab, a fully human IgG2 agonistic monoclonal antibody. Of the 50 to 55 patients in dose escalation, about 20 had hepatocellular carcinoma, some 15 had melanoma, 9 had renal cell carcinoma and 9 had head and neck cancer. Prior anti-PD-1, anti-PD-L1 or anti-CTLA-4 therapy was permitted, and 30% to 50% of dose-escalation patients had received checkpoint inhibitors. In the dose-escalation cohort, 75% to 90% of patients were male, and the mean age was around 60 years with a range of roughly 20 to 85. Intravenous ivuxolimab was administered to patients every 2 weeks at six dose levels: 0.01, 0.1, 0.3, 1.5, 3 and 10 mg/kg. Partial responses occurred in three dose-escalation patients, of whom one had hepatocellular carcinoma and two had cutaneous melanoma. The paper describes the monotherapy dose-escalation part (N = 52 patients) of the phase I trial of ivuxolimab. Peripheral TCRbeta sequencing aimed to test whether ivuxolimab altered TCR sequence diversity and caused clonal T-cell expansion. The investigation overall reported the following: Low levels of normalized T-cell clonal expansion were also shown by some nonresponding patients. On average, CD8+ T cells showed more expanded clones than CD4+ T cells after ivuxolimab. At doses from 0.1 to 3.0 mg/kg, clonal expansion was seen in both CD4+ and CD8+ blood T cells between baseline and week 6. In partial responders in the 0.1-3.0 mg/kg groups, normalized peripheral clonal expansion was found to be among the lowest, especially among CD8+ T cells. Which antigens the clonally expanded peripheral T cells were specific for was not determined.

To sequence the TCRbeta CDR3 region, genomic DNA was isolated from the sorted cells. The immunoSEQ Assay was used for sequencing of TCRbeta CDR3 regions. TCRdb carries this immuneACCESS record with in-frame sequences only. Its versions omit some clonotypes, under half of them owing to an unresolved V gene in the studies checked, with the rest unexplained. For this sample there are roughly 69,000 clones; 75% to 90% appear just once. The ten largest account for roughly 4.2% of the sample. Patients with a history of autoimmune disease or receiving systemic immunosuppression were excluded from the trial. Peripheral blood for TCR sequencing was collected from all dose cohorts at baseline, on cycle 4 day 1, and on cycle 7 day 1. Samples came from an open-label, multicenter, first-in-human phase I dose-escalation trial of ivuxolimab. Adults with locally advanced or metastatic head and neck squamous cell, hepatocellular, melanoma or renal cell carcinoma were enrolled in the trial. Before TCR sequencing, CD4+ T cells and CD8+ T cells were sorted from peripheral blood as separate populations.

A distance of 13 bases separates the germline ends of V and J, which lose 5 bases and 1 base respectively. The CDR3, cysteine through phenylalanine, is 15 amino acids long. Left in the record is the CDR3 DNA by itself, 45 bases read in frame from the first base. Reading the germline V gene gives CDR1 SGHDT and CDR2 YYEEEE. The rearrangement combines TRBV5-6 with TRBJ2-1; the D gene is possibly TRBD1, with 6 bases matching. The origin of this receptor is an adult with an advanced solid tumor such as melanoma, head and neck, liver or kidney cancer. Sequencing was performed on CD4+ or CD8+ T cells sorted from blood, taken in a trial of the OX40 agonist ivuxolimab. The sequenced DNA: TGTGCCAGCAGTTCAGACAGGCCTTCCTACAATGAGCAGTTCTTC. This codes for CASSSDRPSYNEQFF.